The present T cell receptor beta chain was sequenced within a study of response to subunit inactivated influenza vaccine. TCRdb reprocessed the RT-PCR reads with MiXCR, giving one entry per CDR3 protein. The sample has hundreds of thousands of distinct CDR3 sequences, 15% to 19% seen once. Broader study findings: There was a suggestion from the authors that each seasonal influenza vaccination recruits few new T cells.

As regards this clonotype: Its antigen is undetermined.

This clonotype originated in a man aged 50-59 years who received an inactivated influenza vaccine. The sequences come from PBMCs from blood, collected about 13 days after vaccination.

The chain's CDR3 is CSGSGHSGKETQYF. CDR3 bases: TGCAGCGGTTCGGGACATTCGGGGAAAGAGACCCAGTACTTC. This sequence joins TRBV29-1 and TRBJ2-5; tentative D call: TRBD1 (6 bases). Trimming removed 7 bases at V and 3 bases at J, with 18 bases between. CDR1 is SQVTM and CDR2 is ANQGSEA in the germline V gene. The CDR3 is made up of 14 amino acids. Using reference TRBV29-1 and TRBJ2-5 for the parts outside the CDR3, the full variable domain is SAVISQKPSRDICQRGTSLTIQCQVDSQVTMMFWYRQQPGQSLTLIATANQGSEATYESGFVIDKFPISRPNLTFSTLTVSNMSPEDSSIYLCSGSGHSGKETQYFGPGTRLLVL.